This T cell receptor beta chain was identified during a study of T-cell reconstitution after alpha-beta-depleted transplantation in children. The V gene end was trimmed by 7 bases and the J gene end by 5 bases; junction bases not matched to a gene: 11. This CDR3 is 15 amino acids long. Germline CDR1 MNHNS, CDR2 SASEGT. In this sample, this clonotype turned up a few times. Unique molecular identifiers were incorporated into the prepared TCRbeta library. TCRdb analysed the PCR reads with MiXCR anew, one entry per CDR3 protein. The sample includes 600,000 to 700,000 distinct CDR3 sequences, around 16% of them seen just once.

The chain is built from TRBV6-1 and TRBJ1-5; 7 bases are a match to TRBD1. The receptor's source is a human donor who donated a stem cell graft to a child with acute myeloid leukemia. The sample was PBMCs from the stem cell graft donor, taken from the stem cell graft. CDR3 in amino acids: CASTKDQGGYQPQHF. CDR3 bases: TGTGCCAGCACCAAAGACCAGGGGGGTTATCAGCCCCAGCATTTT.